These 32 T cell receptor beta chains were all obtained from the same sample, sequenced in a study of T cells in Graves' hyperthyroidism and ophthalmopathy. The TCR beta CDR3 regions underwent amplification using RNA transcripts as the source. With the HTBI primer set, the TCR CDR3 went through a first round of RT-PCR. TCRdb called the multiplex PCR reads again in MiXCR, with one record for every CDR3 protein. The sample carries under 400,000 distinct CDR3 sequences, under 15% recorded once. Sequenced material: blood. The receptor set was obtained from a woman under 30 with Graves' hyperthyroidism.

The count of this clonotype is one. This chain connects TRBV3-1 to TRBJ2-7; 10 bases are a match to TRBD1. Per the germline V gene, CDR1 is LGHDT and CDR2 is YNNKEL (reference sequence). V lost 0 bases and J lost 6; bases outside the gene matches: 8. The CDR3 is made up of 16 amino acids. The CDR3 spells CASSQDLGTGVSEQYF. The CDR3 DNA is TGTGCCAGCAGCCAAGATCTGGGGACAGGGGTCTCCGAGCAGTACTTC.

The gene calls are TRBV11-2 and TRBJ1-6; a possible D gene is TRBD1 (5 bases). The V and J ends lost 5 bases and 10 bases respectively, with 18 bases between them. Germline loops: CDR1 SGHAT, CDR2 FQNNGV. The CDR3 loop spans 15 amino acids. The CDR3 nucleotides are TGTGCCAGCAGCCCGATCGGGGGAGTGGAATCACCCCTCCACTTT. Its protein product is CASSPIGGVESPLHF.

This clonotype was detected a few times. V usage is TRBV19 and J usage is TRBJ2-5; D tentatively fits TRBD1 or TRBD2 (6 bases each). This CDR3 has 15 amino acids. CDR1 is LNHDA and CDR2 is SQIVND in the germline V gene (reference sequence). The V end was cut by 1 base, the J end by 2 bases, with 11 bases between. CDR3 residues: CASSIAGAGQETQYF. The CDR3, as DNA: TGTGCCAGTAGTATAGCGGGGGCCGGGCAAGAGACCCAGTACTTC.

This clonotype appeared many times. This sequence joins TRBV28 and TRBJ1-6; D gene ambiguous. V lost 5 bases and J lost 7, with 3 bases in between. Germline V gene sequence: CDR1 MDHEN, CDR2 SYDVKM. CDR3 length: 11 residues. The CDR3 region has the DNA TGTGCCAGCAGTGGGAATTCACCCCTCCACTTT. It specifies CASSGNSPLHF.

This clonotype appeared many times. CDR3 amino acids: CASIPIAPTGELFF. In nucleotides, the CDR3 is TGTGCCAGCATCCCGATCGCCCCAACCGGGGAGCTGTTTTTT. The gene calls are TRBV6-1 and TRBJ2-2; D is unresolved. The CDR3 is made up of 14 amino acids. V lost 7 bases to trimming and J lost 5 bases, with 14 bases between them. Germline values: CDR1 MNHNS, CDR2 SASEGT.

This clonotype was found many times. The chain is built from TRBV7-3 and TRBJ2-5, with TRBD2 identical over 7 bases. Losses at the gene ends were 5 bases for V and 2 bases for J; bases not matched to a gene: 11. Germline V gene data show CDR1 as SGHTA and CDR2 as FQGTGA. The CDR3 is 16 residues long. This CDR3 reads CASSPGGGSGQETQYF. CDR3 in DNA: TGTGCCAGCAGCCCGGGGGGTGGGTCGGGGCAAGAGACCCAGTACTTC.

This clonotype was seen repeatedly, ten times or more. The CDR3 coding sequence is TGTGCCAGCAGTTTAACGGCGAGCTCCTACAATGAGCAGTTCTTC. Translating gives CASSLTASSYNEQFF. The chain combines TRBV28 with TRBJ2-1; D unresolved. The CDR3 runs to 15 residues. V dropped 2 bases and J dropped 0 bases, with 8 bases sitting between them. Germline lookup yields CDR1 MDHEN and CDR2 SYDVKM.

As regards this clonotype: With a much larger clone just one base away, this may be a read error. V is TRBV2 and J is TRBJ1-2; D gene unclear. The CDR3 is 13 amino acids. V was cut by 6 bases and J by 2 bases, with 10 bases left in between. CDR1 and CDR2 (germline): SNHLY, FYNNEI. CDR3 nucleotides: TGTGCCAGCAGCGTGGTGGGGAACTATGGCTACACCTTC. Protein: CASSVVGNYGYTF.

This clonotype has just a few counts. This sequence joins TRBV5-4 and TRBJ2-1; D is possibly TRBD2 (7 bases). CDR1 and CDR2 (germline): SGHNT, YYREEE (reference sequence). Between the trimmed V and J ends, which lost 3 bases and 10 bases, there was a span of 14 bases. The CDR3 consists of 13 residues. The DNA for the CDR3 is TGTGCCAGCAGCTACGGGGGGCGGGGGGAGCAGTTCTTC. It is translated as CASSYGGRGEQFF.

In this sample, this clonotype turned up many times. The rearrangement uses TRBV28 and TRBJ2-7, with 7 bases identical to TRBD2. Germline V gene data show CDR1 as MDHEN and CDR2 as SYDVKM. Unmatched junction bases numbered 5, after V lost 6 bases and J lost 3 bases. The CDR3 contains 13 residues. The CDR3, as DNA: TGTGCCAGCAGAGCGGGACGCCACTACGAGCAGTACTTC. Protein product: CASRAGRHYEQYF.

This clonotype was counted a few times. The chain joins TRBV19 to TRBJ2-3, with D possibly TRBD1 on 5 matching bases. Trimming stripped 3 bases from V and 6 bases from J, with 16 bases between. The germline V gene has CDR1 LNHDA and CDR2 SQIVND (reference sequence). The CDR3 contains 15 residues. Here the CDR3 reads CASSILGHPGDTQYF. As DNA, the CDR3 is TGTGCCAGTAGTATCCTGGGGCACCCGGGCGATACGCAGTATTTT.

The sample holds many counts of this clonotype. The chain employs TRBV3-1 and TRBJ2-4, with D hard to call. This CDR3 is built from 15 residues. Germline loops: CDR1 LGHDT, CDR2 YNNKEL (reference sequence). V gave up 3 bases and J gave up 0 bases, with 9 bases separating them. CDR3 loop: CASSQAELAKNIQYF. The DNA of the CDR3 is TGTGCCAGCAGCCAGGCAGAGTTAGCCAAAAACATTCAGTACTTC.

This clonotype was detected only a few times. The CDR3 is CAISESQGGTDTQYF. CDR3 DNA sequence: TGTGCCATCAGTGAGTCGCAGGGCGGCACAGATACGCAGTATTTT. The chain employs TRBV10-3 and TRBJ2-3; D perhaps matches TRBD1 (5 bases). The CDR3 is made up of 15 amino acids. Germline CDR1 is ENHRY and CDR2 is SYGVKD. Trimming pared 0 bases from V and 1 base from J, leaving 8 bases between.

Ten or more counts support this clonotype. The CDR3 reads CASGQGPETGELFF. DNA of the CDR3: TGTGCCAGCGGCCAGGGGCCGGAGACCGGGGAGCTGTTTTTT. This chain uses TRBV2 with TRBJ2-2; tentative D call: TRBD1 (6 bases). The V end lost 8 bases, the J end lost 5 bases, and 15 bases lay between the germline ends. The CDR3 has 14 amino acids. The germline V gene has CDR1 SNHLY and CDR2 FYNNEI.

This clonotype occurred a few times. This chain joins TRBV6-1 and TRBJ2-5; 8 nucleotides match TRBD2. There are 19 residues in the CDR3. Germline CDR1 is MNHNS and CDR2 is SASEGT. V lost 6 bases and J lost 5; bases outside the gene matches: 23. DNA of the CDR3: TGTGCCAGCAGCAACCGGGGGGGTTTAGGGATTAAGTTAAGGGAGACCCAGTACTTC. It is translated as CASSNRGGLGIKLRETQYF.

This clonotype was recorded at least ten times. The chain is built from TRBV28 and TRBJ1-2; 9 bases match TRBD1. The CDR3 runs 15 residues. V shed 6 bases and J 5 bases; nucleotides not matched to a gene: 10. Germline CDR1 and CDR2: MDHEN and SYDVKM. The CDR3 loop reads CASRTGQGTSYGYTF. The CDR3 coding sequence is TGTGCCAGCAGGACGGGACAGGGAACTTCGTATGGCTACACCTTC.

This clonotype was recorded a few times. This chain joins TRBV29-1 and TRBJ2-3, with 12 bases identical to TRBD1. The length of the CDR3 is 14 residues. The V gene's germline CDR1 is SQVTM and CDR2 ANQGSEA. V shed 7 bases, J shed 5 bases, and the junction held 7 bases outside the gene matches. The CDR3 DNA follows: TGCAGCGGCTCCGGGACAGGGGGCATAGATACGCAGTATTTT. It yields the protein CSGSGTGGIDTQYF.

This clonotype has just a few counts. The chain combines TRBV5-8 with TRBJ2-5; possible D gene TRBD1, 5 bases. The CDR3 length is 15 residues. Trimming took 4 bases from V and 2 from J, leaving 15 bases between them. Germline V lookup: CDR1 SGHTS, CDR2 YDEGEE. The CDR3 coding sequence is TGTGCCAGCAGCGCCTCCGGACAATTACAAGAGACCCAGTACTTC. Translated: CASSASGQLQETQYF.

This clonotype has just a few counts. CDR3 region: CSVGEVGQPQHF. In nucleotides, the CDR3 is TGCAGCGTTGGGGAGGTAGGTCAGCCCCAGCATTTT. The rearrangement joins TRBV29-1 to TRBJ1-5; D ambiguous. Between the trimmed V and J ends, which lost 4 bases and 6 bases, there was a span of 10 bases. Germline lookup yields CDR1 SQVTM and CDR2 ANQGSEA. The CDR3 totals 12 residues.

This clonotype was picked up many times. V is TRBV2 and J is TRBJ2-1; D unclear. V was pared by 1 base and J by 9 bases, with 7 bases between. This CDR3 region has 12 residues. CDR1 and CDR2 from the germline V gene are SNHLY and FYNNEI. The CDR3 spells CASSEGSGEQFF. The CDR3 DNA reads TGTGCCAGCAGTGAAGGGTCAGGTGAGCAGTTCTTC.

In its sample, this clonotype was seen a few times. CDR3 sequence: CATGTGGISTDTQYF. In nucleotides, the CDR3 is TGTGCCACCGGGACGGGCGGGATTAGCACAGATACGCAGTATTTT. This chain connects TRBV15 to TRBJ2-3; D perhaps matches TRBD2 (6 bases). V was clipped by 8 bases and J by 0 bases, with 15 bases between them. The CDR3 is 15 amino acids. Germline V gives CDR1 LNHNV, CDR2 YYDKDF (reference sequence).

The chain couples TRBV14 to TRBJ2-1, with 7 positions matching TRBD2. This CDR3 region has 16 residues. The V gene's germline CDR1 is SGHDN and CDR2 FVKESK. The junction had 7 bases not matched to a gene; V was cut back by 1 base and J by 4 bases. The CDR3 loop reads CASSQGLAVRYNEQFF. The CDR3 DNA reads as TGTGCCAGCAGCCAAGGCCTAGCGGTCCGTTACAATGAGCAGTTCTTC. The variable domain in full, with the rest retrieved from reference TRBV14 and TRBJ2-1, is EAGVTQFPSHSVIEKGQTVTLRCDPISGHDNLYWYRRVMGKEIKFLLHFVKESKQDESGMPNNRFLAERTGGTYSTLKVQPAELEDSGVYFCASSQGLAVRYNEQFFGPGTRLTVL.

This clonotype was found many times. V is TRBV19 and J is TRBJ1-1; 7 positions agree with TRBD1. V gave up 5 bases and J gave up 3 bases; unmatched junction bases: 6. This CDR3 spans 14 amino acids. The germline V gene encodes CDR1 LNHDA and CDR2 SQIVND (reference sequence). The CDR3 bases are TGTGCCAGTAGTTTCCGGGACAGTGACACTGAAGCTTTCTTT. It codes for CASSFRDSDTEAFF.

The genes are TRBV20-1 and TRBJ2-2, with TRBD1 matching 7 bases. This CDR3 region has 14 residues. J lost 0 bases, V lost 5 bases, and 3 bases had no gene match. Per the germline V gene, CDR1 is DFQATT and CDR2 is SNEGSKA (reference sequence). Here the CDR3 reads CSAQTGSNTGELFF. DNA of the CDR3: TGCAGTGCTCAGACAGGGTCGAACACCGGGGAGCTGTTTTTT.

In its sample, this clonotype was seen many times. The chain links TRBV9 to TRBJ2-5, with 9 bases fitting TRBD2. Germline V gene lookup returns CDR1 SGDLS and CDR2 YYNGEE. The V gene end was trimmed by 4 bases and the J gene end by 5 bases; junction bases not matched to a gene: 9. The CDR3 loop spans 15 amino acids. In nucleotides, the CDR3 is TGTGCCAGCAGCCCCGCGGGAGGGCCGTGGGAGACCCAGTACTTC. Its protein is CASSPAGGPWETQYF.

This clonotype was detected many times. This chain connects TRBV9 to TRBJ2-7, with D perhaps being TRBD1 or TRBD2 (6 bases each). Germline V gives CDR1 SGDLS, CDR2 YYNGEE. With 2 bases removed from V and 3 bases from J, the gap between germline ends came to 15 bases. This CDR3 comprises 15 residues. The CDR3 sequence: CASSVGRDKDYEQYF. CDR3 DNA sequence: TGTGCCAGCAGCGTGGGGCGGGACAAAGACTACGAGCAGTACTTC.

This clonotype showed up many times. V usage is TRBV20-1 and J usage is TRBJ2-1; TRBD2 agrees at 10 bases. The CDR3 runs 16 residues. Germline CDR1 reads DFQATT; CDR2 reads SNEGSKA (reference sequence). V trimming: 5 bases; J trimming: 3 bases; junction bases outside the gene matches: 10. In nucleotides, the CDR3 is TGCAGTGCTTCAGATACAGCGGGAGGGCACTACAATGAGCAGTTCTTC. Its protein product is CSASDTAGGHYNEQFF.

This clonotype was counted at least ten times. The rearrangement uses TRBV11-2 and TRBJ2-7, with 8 positions matching TRBD1. Losses at the gene ends were 3 bases for V and 3 bases for J; bases not matched to a gene: 7. CDR1 is SGHAT and CDR2 is FQNNGV in the germline V gene. This CDR3 region has 15 residues. Written as DNA, the CDR3 is TGTGCCAGCAGCTTCGGGACAGGAATCTTCTACGAGCAGTACTTC. Translating gives CASSFGTGIFYEQYF. The full variable domain, in which reference TRBV11-2 and TRBJ2-7 provide the parts outside the CDR3, is EAGVAQSPRYKIIEKRQSVAFWCNPISGHATLYWYQQILGQGPKLLIQFQNNGVVDDSQLPKDRFSAERLKGVDSTLKIQPAKLEDSAVYLCASSFGTGIFYEQYFGPGTRLTVT.

This clonotype was picked up a small number of times. This sequence may be a read error, since a much larger clone differs from it by one base. The conserved final phenylalanine or tryptophan is absent from the CDR3, which likely points to a read error. The chain uses TRBV27 and TRBJ1-1; D gene unclear. Germline V gene data show CDR1 as MNHEY and CDR2 as SMNVEV (reference sequence). V lost 3 bases and J lost 5, with 7 bases in between. CDR3 length: 12 amino acids. CDR3 protein: CASSLPGTEAFL. The CDR3 bases are TGTGCCAGCAGTTTGCCTGGAACTGAAGCTTTCCTT.

CDR3 in DNA: TGTGCCAGCACCTACCCTCTGGGGGAAATATGGGCGGAGACCCAGTACTTC. Encoded protein: CASTYPLGEIWAETQYF. This chain joins TRBV6-1 and TRBJ2-5; D tentatively fits TRBD1 or TRBD2 (5 bases each). The CDR3 is 17 residues long. Germline V gene data show CDR1 as MNHNS and CDR2 as SASEGT. Between the trimmed V and J ends, which lost 7 bases and 5 bases, there was a span of 26 bases.

This clonotype has more than one count but fewer than ten. The chain recombines TRBV4-1 with TRBJ1-5; no clear D gene. Trimming removed 4 bases at V and 3 bases at J, with 16 bases between. Germline loops: CDR1 MGHRA, CDR2 YSYEKL. The CDR3 loop spans 16 amino acids. CDR3 loop: CASSRWGSGFNQPQHF. DNA for the CDR3: TGCGCCAGCAGCCGCTGGGGATCGGGTTTCAATCAGCCCCAGCATTTT.

The chain carries TRBV7-2 and TRBJ2-1, with TRBD2 matching over 11 bases. Germline CDR1 SGHTA, CDR2 FQGNSA. CDR3 length: 17 residues. V trimming: 8 bases; J trimming: 4 bases; junction bases outside the gene matches: 13. The DNA for the CDR3 is TGTGCCAGCGCACGAGAGGGACTAGCGGAAATTTACAATGAGCAGTTCTTC. Translation: CASAREGLAEIYNEQFF.